This T cell receptor beta chain originates from a study of cytomegalovirus exposure and HLA in healthy donors. Study in general: Among the 300 to 450 genotyped donors, 70% to 85% were placed in the Caucasian-associated ancestry cluster.

This clone has just one count. As yet, its antigen is unknown. CDR1 is MGHRA, CDR2 YSYEKL, per germline. Between the trimmed V and J ends, which lost 3 bases and 2 bases, there was a span of 20 bases. The length of the CDR3 is 17 residues. PCR employed 60 Vbeta and 13 Jbeta primers. Clones were read by immunoSEQ multiplex PCR, and TCRdb kept only the in-frame ones, dropping some. The sample has roughly 140,000 clones, about 80% seen once. Study outcomes and limitations: Researchers reported that a few CMV-associated chains were confirmed in vitro as CMV antigen-specific. According to the study, around 160 TCR beta chains were cytomegalovirus-associated.

Sequencing was carried out using PBMCs. The receptor was isolated from a young man in good health and CMV-seronegative. The chain is built from TRBV4-1 and TRBJ2-7, with D perhaps matching TRBD2 (5 bases). CDR3 sequence: CASSQDPPGFSTYEQYF. The CDR3, as DNA: TGCGCCAGCAGCCAGGACCCCCCGGGATTTTCTACCTACGAGCAGTACTTC.